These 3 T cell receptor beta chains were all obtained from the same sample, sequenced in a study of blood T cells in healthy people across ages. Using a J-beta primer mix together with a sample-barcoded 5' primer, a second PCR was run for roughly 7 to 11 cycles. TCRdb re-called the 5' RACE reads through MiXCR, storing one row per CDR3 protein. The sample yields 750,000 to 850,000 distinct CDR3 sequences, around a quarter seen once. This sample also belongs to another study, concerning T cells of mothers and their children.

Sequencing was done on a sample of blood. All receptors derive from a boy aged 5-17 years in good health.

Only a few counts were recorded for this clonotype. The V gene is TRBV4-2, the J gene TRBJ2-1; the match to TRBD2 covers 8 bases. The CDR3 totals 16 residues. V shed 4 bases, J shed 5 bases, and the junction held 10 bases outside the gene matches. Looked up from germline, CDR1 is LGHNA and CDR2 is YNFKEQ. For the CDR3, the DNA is TGTGCCAGCAGCCCAGGTTCCGGGAGGGTTAACAATGAGCAGTTCTTC. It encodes CASSPGSGRVNNEQFF.

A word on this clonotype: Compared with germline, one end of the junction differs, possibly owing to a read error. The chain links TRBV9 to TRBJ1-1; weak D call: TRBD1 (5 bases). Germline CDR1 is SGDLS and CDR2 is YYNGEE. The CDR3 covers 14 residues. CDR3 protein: CVSSVGWDGTEAFF. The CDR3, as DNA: TGTGTCAGCAGCGTAGGGTGGGACGGGACTGAAGCTTTCTTT. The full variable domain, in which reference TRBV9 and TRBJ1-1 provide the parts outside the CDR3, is DSGVTQTPKHLITATGQRVTLRCSPRSGDLSVYWYQQSLDQGLQFLIQYYNGEERAKGNILERFSAQQFPDLHSELNLSSLELGDSALYFCVSSVGWDGTEAFFGQGTRLTVV.

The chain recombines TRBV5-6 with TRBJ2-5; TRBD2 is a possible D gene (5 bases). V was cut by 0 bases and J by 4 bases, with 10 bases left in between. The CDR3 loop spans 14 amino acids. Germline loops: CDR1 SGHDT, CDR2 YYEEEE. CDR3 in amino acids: CASSLASEGETQYF. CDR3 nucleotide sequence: TGTGCCAGCAGCTTGGCCAGTGAGGGAGAGACCCAGTACTTC.